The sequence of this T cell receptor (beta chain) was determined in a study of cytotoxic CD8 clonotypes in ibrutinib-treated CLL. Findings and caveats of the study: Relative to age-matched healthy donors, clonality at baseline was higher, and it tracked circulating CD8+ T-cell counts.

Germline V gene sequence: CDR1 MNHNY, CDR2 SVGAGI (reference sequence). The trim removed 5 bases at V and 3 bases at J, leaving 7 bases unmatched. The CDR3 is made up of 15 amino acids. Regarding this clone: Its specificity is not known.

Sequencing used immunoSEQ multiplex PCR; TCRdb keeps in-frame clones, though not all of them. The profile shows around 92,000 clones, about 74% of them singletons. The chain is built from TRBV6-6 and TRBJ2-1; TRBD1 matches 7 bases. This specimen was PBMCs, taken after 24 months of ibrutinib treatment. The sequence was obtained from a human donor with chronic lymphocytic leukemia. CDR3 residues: CASSGRQGHYNEQFF. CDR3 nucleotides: TGTGCCAGCAGTGGGAGACAGGGCCACTACAATGAGCAGTTCTTC.